Shown below are 5 T cell receptor beta chains from a single sample sequenced in a study of CD8+CD57+ T cells in acquired aplastic anemia. Genomic DNA provided the template from which TCR beta VDJ and CDR3 profiles were obtained. Each CDR3 protein is one row after TCRdb ran MiXCR on the reads. The table has about 250,000 distinct CDR3 sequences, around half seen once; the top ten hold 7.8%. In patients chosen for sequencing, flow cytometry had shown CD8+CD57+ cell expansion. The sequencing sample was made of sorted CD4+, CD8+, or CD8+CD57+ T cells (not recorded which) from PBMCs. The source of these receptors is a human donor with aplastic anemia.

The table lists this clonotype with a count of one. The chain combines TRBV19 with TRBJ2-7; possibly TRBD1 or TRBD2 for D (5 bases each). The CDR3 is 10 residues long. The V end was cut by 9 bases, the J end by 8 bases, with 11 bases between. Germline-derived CDR1 and CDR2 are LNHDA and SQIVND (reference sequence). The CDR3 region has the DNA TGTGCCAGGCCTCCGGGACAGCAGTACTTC. Translated, it gives CARPPGQQYF.

The chain uses TRBV29-1 and TRBJ1-1; 8 nucleotides match TRBD1. The CDR3 runs to 15 residues. Trimming removed 3 bases from V and 2 bases from J; junction bases left unmatched: 8. Germline loops: CDR1 SQVTM, CDR2 ANQGSEA. CDR3 coding DNA: TGCAGCGTTGAGTATGCGGGACAGGATAACACTGAAGCTTTCTTT. It translates to CSVEYAGQDNTEAFF.

CDR3 sequence (DNA): TGTGCCAGCAGTTTATCGCTAGCGGGACTCCAAGAGACCCAGTACTTC. Its translation: CASSLSLAGLQETQYF. The chain recombines TRBV12-3 or TRBV12-4 with TRBJ2-5; TRBD2 agrees at 9 bases. This CDR3 has 16 amino acids. V lost 2 bases, J lost 1 base, and 5 bases stayed unmatched.

This clonotype was seen at least ten times. CDR3 region: CASSFAPGQRYGYTF. The CDR3 DNA is TGTGCCAGCAGTTTCGCTCCGGGACAGAGGTATGGCTACACCTTC. The V and J genes are TRBV27 and TRBJ1-2; 7 bases align to TRBD1. Germline CDR1 is MNHEY and CDR2 is SMNVEV (reference sequence). With V trimmed by 3 bases and J by 5 bases, 9 bases remained unmatched. The CDR3 covers 15 residues.

This clonotype was seen a handful of times. The chain uses TRBV27 and TRBJ2-6; D might be TRBD1 (7 bases). The ends were cut back, 5 bases at V and 3 bases at J, with 17 bases in the middle. Looked up from germline, CDR1 is MNHEY and CDR2 is SMNVEV (reference sequence). The CDR3 has 17 residues. CDR3 coding DNA: TGTGCCAGCAGTACGAGACAGGGAGGAAATGGGGCCAACGTCCTGACTTTC. The encoded protein is CASSTRQGGNGANVLTF.